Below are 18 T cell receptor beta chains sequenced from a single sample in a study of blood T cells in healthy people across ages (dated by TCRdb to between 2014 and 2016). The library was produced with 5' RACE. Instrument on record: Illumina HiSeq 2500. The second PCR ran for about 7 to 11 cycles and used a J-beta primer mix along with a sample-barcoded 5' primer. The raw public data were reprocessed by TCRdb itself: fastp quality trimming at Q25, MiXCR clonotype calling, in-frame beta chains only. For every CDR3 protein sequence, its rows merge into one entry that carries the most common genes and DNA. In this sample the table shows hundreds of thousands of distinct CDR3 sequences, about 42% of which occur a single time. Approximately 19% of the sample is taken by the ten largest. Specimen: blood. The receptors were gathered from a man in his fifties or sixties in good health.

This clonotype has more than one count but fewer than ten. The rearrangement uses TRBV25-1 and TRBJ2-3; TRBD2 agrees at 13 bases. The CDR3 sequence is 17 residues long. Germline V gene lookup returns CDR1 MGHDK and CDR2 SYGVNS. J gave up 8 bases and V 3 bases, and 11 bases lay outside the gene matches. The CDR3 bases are TGTGCCAGCAGTGATCCACGGACTAGCGGGGGACCGGTTACGCAGTATTTT. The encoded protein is CASSDPRTSGGPVTQYF.

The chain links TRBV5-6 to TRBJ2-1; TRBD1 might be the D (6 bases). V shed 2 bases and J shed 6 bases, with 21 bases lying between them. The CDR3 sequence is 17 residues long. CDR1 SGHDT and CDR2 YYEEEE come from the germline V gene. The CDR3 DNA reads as TGTGCCAGCAGCTTCCGGGTGCTAGCTCGAGGGGGCAATGAGCAGTTCTTC. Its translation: CASSFRVLARGGNEQFF.

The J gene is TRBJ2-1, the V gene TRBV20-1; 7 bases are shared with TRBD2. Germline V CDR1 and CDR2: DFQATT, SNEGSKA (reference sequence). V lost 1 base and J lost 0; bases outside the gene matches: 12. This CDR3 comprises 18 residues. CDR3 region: CSARGLNKRGTSYNEQFF. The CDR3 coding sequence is TGCAGTGCTAGAGGTCTGAATAAGCGGGGAACCTCCTACAATGAGCAGTTCTTC.

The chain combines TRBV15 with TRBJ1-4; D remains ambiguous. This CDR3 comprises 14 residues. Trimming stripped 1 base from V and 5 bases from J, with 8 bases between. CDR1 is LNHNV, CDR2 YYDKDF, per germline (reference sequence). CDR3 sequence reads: CATSRGTGNEKLFF. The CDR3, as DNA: TGTGCCACCAGCAGAGGGACGGGGAATGAAAAACTGTTTTTT.

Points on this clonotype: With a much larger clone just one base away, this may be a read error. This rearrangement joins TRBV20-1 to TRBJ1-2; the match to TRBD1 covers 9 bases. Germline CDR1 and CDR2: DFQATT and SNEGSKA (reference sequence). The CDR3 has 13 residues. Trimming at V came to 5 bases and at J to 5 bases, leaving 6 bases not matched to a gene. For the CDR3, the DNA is TGCAGTGCTTCTCAAGGGACAGGGTATGGCTACACCTTC. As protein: CSASQGTGYGYTF.

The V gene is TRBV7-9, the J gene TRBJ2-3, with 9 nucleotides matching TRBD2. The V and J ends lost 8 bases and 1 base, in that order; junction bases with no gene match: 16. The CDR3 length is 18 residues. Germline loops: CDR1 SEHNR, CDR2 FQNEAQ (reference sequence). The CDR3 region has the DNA TGTGCCAGCCTGGTGGGACTAGCAGTTCGAACTCGCACAGATACGCAGTATTTT. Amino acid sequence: CASLVGLAVRTRTDTQYF. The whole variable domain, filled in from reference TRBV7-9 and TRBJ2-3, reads DTGVSQNPRHKITKRGQNVTFRCDPISEHNRLYWYRQTLGQGPEFLTYFQNEAQLEKSRLLSDRFSAERPKGSFSTLEIQRTEQGDSAMYLCASLVGLAVRTRTDTQYFGPGTRLTVL.

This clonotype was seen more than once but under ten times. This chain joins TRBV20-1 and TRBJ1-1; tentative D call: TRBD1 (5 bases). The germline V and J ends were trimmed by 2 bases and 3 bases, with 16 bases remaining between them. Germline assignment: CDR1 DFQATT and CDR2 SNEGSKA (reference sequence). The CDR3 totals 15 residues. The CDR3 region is CSARIRGPLDTEAFF. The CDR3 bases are TGCAGTGCTAGAATCCGGGGCCCTCTGGACACTGAAGCTTTCTTT.

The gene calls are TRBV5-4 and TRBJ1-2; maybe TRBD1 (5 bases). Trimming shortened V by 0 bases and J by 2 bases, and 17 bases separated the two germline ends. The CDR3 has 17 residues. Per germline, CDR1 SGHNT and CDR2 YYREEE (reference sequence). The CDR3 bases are TGTGCCAGCAGCTTGGGGCCCGACGGGGCTATAAACTATGGCTACACCTTC. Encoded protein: CASSLGPDGAINYGYTF.

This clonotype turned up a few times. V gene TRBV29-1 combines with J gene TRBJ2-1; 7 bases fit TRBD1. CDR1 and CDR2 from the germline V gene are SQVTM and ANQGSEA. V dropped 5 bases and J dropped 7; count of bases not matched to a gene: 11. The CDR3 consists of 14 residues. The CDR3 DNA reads TGCAGCGTTTACACAATGACAGGGCTGAATGAGCAGTTCTTC. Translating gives CSVYTMTGLNEQFF.

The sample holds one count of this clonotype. The CDR3 coding sequence is TGTGCCAGCGGAAGGGACAGGGGTTGGGATGAGCAGTTCTTC. This gives the protein CASGRDRGWDEQFF. This chain joins TRBV6-5 and TRBJ2-1; 10 bases align to TRBD1. The J segment lost 8 bases and the V segment lost 8 bases, leaving 9 bases of the junction unmatched. Germline-derived CDR1 and CDR2 are MNHEY and SVGAGI. This CDR3 spans 14 amino acids.

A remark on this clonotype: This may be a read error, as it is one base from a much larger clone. The CDR3: CASSWPGRGTDNEQFF. The CDR3 DNA follows: TGTGCCAGCAGTTGGCCGGGACGGGGAACGGACAATGAGCAGTTCTTC. V gene TRBV28 combines with J gene TRBJ2-1; D may correspond to TRBD1 or TRBD2 (5 bases each). Trimming left V 4 bases short and J 5 bases short, with 18 bases between. Germline loops: CDR1 MDHEN, CDR2 SYDVKM. The CDR3 extends over 16 amino acids.

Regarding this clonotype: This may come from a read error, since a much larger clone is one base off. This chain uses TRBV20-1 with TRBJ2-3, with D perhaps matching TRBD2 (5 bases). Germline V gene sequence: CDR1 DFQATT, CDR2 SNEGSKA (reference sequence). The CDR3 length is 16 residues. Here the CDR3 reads CSARGFPNPSTNTQYF. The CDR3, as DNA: TGCAGTGCTAGAGGGTTCCCCAACCCTAGCACAAATACGCAGTATTTT.

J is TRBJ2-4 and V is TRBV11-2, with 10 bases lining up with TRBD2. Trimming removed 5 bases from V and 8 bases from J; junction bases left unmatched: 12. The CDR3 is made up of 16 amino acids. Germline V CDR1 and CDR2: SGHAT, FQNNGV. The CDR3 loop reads CASSPSAGGAGDIQYF. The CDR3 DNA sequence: TGTGCCAGCAGCCCATCAGCGGGGGGGGCCGGGGACATTCAGTACTTC. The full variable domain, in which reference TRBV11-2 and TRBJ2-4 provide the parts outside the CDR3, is EAGVAQSPRYKIIEKRQSVAFWCNPISGHATLYWYQQILGQGPKLLIQFQNNGVVDDSQLPKDRFSAERLKGVDSTLKIQPAKLEDSAVYLCASSPSAGGAGDIQYFGAGTRLSVL.

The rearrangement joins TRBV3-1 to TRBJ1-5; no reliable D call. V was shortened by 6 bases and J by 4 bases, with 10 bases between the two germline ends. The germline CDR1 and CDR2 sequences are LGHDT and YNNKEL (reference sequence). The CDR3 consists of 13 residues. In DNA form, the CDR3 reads TGTGCCAGCAGTCCTCAGCTGAATCAGCCCCAGCATTTT. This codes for CASSPQLNQPQHF.

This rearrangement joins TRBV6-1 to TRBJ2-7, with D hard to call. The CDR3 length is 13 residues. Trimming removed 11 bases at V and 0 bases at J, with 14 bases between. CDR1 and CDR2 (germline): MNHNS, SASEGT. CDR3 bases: TGTGCCCAGCAGCCCGATAGCTCCTACGAGCAGTACTTC. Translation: CAQQPDSSYEQYF.

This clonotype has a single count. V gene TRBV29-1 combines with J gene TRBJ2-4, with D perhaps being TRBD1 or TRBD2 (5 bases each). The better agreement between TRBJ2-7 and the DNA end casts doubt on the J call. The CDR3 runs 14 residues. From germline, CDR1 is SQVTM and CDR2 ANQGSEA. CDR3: CSVKIPGRYYEQYF. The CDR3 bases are TGCAGCGTTAAAATTCCGGGACGGTACTACGAGCAGTACTTC.

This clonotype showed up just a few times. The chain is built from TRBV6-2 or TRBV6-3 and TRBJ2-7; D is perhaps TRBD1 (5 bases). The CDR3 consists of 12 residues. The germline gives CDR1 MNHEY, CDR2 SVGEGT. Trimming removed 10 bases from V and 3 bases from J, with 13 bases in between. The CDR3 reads CATLDMNYEQYF. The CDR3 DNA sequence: TGTGCCACCCTGGACATGAACTACGAGCAGTACTTC.

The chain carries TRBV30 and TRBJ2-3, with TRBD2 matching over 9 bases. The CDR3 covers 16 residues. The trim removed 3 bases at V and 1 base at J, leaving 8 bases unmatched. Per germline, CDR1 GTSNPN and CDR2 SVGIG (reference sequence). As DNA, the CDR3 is TGTGCCTGGAGGATACTTAGCGGGGGCCGCACAGATACGCAGTATTTT. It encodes CAWRILSGGRTDTQYF.